The 18 T cell receptor beta chains presented below share a single source sample, sequenced in a study of CD8 T cells in ankylosing spondylitis. TCRdb re-called the 5' RACE reads with MiXCR, one entry per CDR3 protein. The data show 200,000 to 250,000 distinct CDR3 sequences, around a tenth seen once. Source material: blood, either unsorted or a sorted T cell fraction (not recorded which). Receptor source: a male donor with ankylosing spondylitis or in good health (not recorded which).

This clonotype was seen a few times. The rearrangement uses TRBV28 and TRBJ2-5; D possibly corresponds to TRBD2 (5 bases). The CDR3 extends over 14 amino acids. V lost 7 bases, J lost 2 bases, and 14 bases lay in between. From germline, CDR1 is MDHEN and CDR2 SYDVKM. CDR3: CASTHEREQETQYF. Written as DNA, the CDR3 is TGTGCCAGCACCCACGAGAGGGAACAAGAGACCCAGTACTTC.

The rearrangement joins TRBV28 to TRBJ1-2; unclear D gene. V lost 5 bases, J lost 3 bases, and 16 bases lay in between. Germline CDR1 and CDR2: MDHEN and SYDVKM. The CDR3 sequence is 15 residues long. CDR3 bases: TGTGCCAGCAGTACTCTTATCGGGTCCCACTATGGCTACACCTTC. This translates into CASSTLIGSHYGYTF.

This clonotype was observed a handful of times. The chain links TRBV7-9 to TRBJ2-1, with D possibly matching TRBD1 (7 bases). V lost 6 bases, J lost 7 bases, and 10 bases lay in between. The CDR3 length is 12 residues. Germline V gene lookup returns CDR1 SEHNR and CDR2 FQNEAQ (reference sequence). CDR3 nucleotides: TGTGCCAGCAGGGGGGGACAGAATGAGCAGTTCTTC. This encodes CASRGGQNEQFF.

In its sample, this clonotype was seen many times. The chain links TRBV20-1 to TRBJ2-7; 7 nucleotides agree with TRBD2. Per the germline V gene, CDR1 is DFQATT and CDR2 is SNEGSKA (reference sequence). The CDR3 runs 16 residues. Losses at the gene ends were 3 bases for V and 4 bases for J; bases not matched to a gene: 15. In nucleotides, the CDR3 is TGCAGTGCTAGCGGCAGTAAGGCGGGAGACGAGTACGAGCAGTACTTC. Translating gives CSASGSKAGDEYEQYF.

This clonotype was detected ten times or more. J is TRBJ2-7 and V is TRBV6-6, with D perhaps matching TRBD2 (6 bases). Germline CDR1 is MNHNY and CDR2 is SVGAGI (reference sequence). Trimming removed 7 bases from V and 4 bases from J, with 11 bases in between. The CDR3 is made up of 12 amino acids. In DNA form, the CDR3 reads TGTGCCAGCAAGGCTAGCGTGTACGAGCAGTACTTC. As protein: CASKASVYEQYF.

This clonotype occurred many times. V and J are TRBV15 and TRBJ2-7; possibly TRBD2 for D (5 bases). This CDR3 comprises 14 residues. V was cut by 2 bases and J by 3 bases, with 11 bases left in between. Germline CDR1 reads LNHNV; CDR2 reads YYDKDF (reference sequence). The CDR3 coding sequence is TGTGCCACCAGCAGAAAGCGGTCCAGCTACGAGCAGTACTTC. It yields the protein CATSRKRSSYEQYF.

There are many counts of this clonotype. This sequence joins TRBV5-1 and TRBJ2-7; possibly TRBD2 for D (5 bases). The germline V gene encodes CDR1 SGHRS and CDR2 YFSETQ. The CDR3 runs 15 residues. V lost 5 bases, J lost 0 bases, and 15 bases lay in between. The CDR3 loop reads CASRSVASYSYEQYF. The CDR3 DNA follows: TGCGCCAGCAGATCTGTAGCGTCATACTCCTACGAGCAGTACTTC.

This clonotype was recorded at least ten times. The V gene is TRBV6-5, the J gene TRBJ2-7; 12 positions agree with TRBD2. Germline V gives CDR1 MNHEY, CDR2 SVGAGI. The CDR3 covers 16 residues. V lost 4 bases to trimming and J lost 0 bases; unmatched junction nucleotides: 4. CDR3: CASSLTSGGLSYEQYF. The CDR3 DNA is TGTGCCAGCAGTTTGACTAGCGGGGGCCTCTCCTACGAGCAGTACTTC.

This clonotype was found a few times. This chain joins TRBV20-1 and TRBJ1-2, with a possible D match to TRBD1 (6 bases). Germline-derived CDR1 and CDR2 are DFQATT and SNEGSKA (reference sequence). The ends were cut back, 4 bases at V and 4 bases at J, with 10 bases in the middle. CDR3 size: 12 residues. The CDR3 DNA is TGCAGTGCTACCGGGACATCCTATGGCTACACCTTC. Residues: CSATGTSYGYTF.

This clonotype was detected many times. The CDR3: CASSGGRIYNEQFF. CDR3 DNA sequence: TGCGCCAGCAGCGGCGGGAGGATTTACAATGAGCAGTTCTTC. The rearrangement uses TRBV5-1 and TRBJ2-1; TRBD2 agrees at 8 bases. There are 14 residues in the CDR3. CDR1 and CDR2 from the germline V gene are SGHRS and YFSETQ. The V and J ends lost 4 bases and 4 bases, in that order; junction bases with no gene match: 4.

This clonotype was found many times. The J gene is TRBJ2-2, the V gene TRBV5-6; D is ambiguous. The germline gives CDR1 SGHDT, CDR2 YYEEEE. The V and J ends lost 1 base and 3 bases respectively, with 10 bases between them. The CDR3 has 15 residues. As DNA, the CDR3 is TGTGCCAGCAGCTTGTATCAGACATACACCGGGGAGCTGTTTTTT. Translated: CASSLYQTYTGELFF.

This chain uses TRBV3-1 with TRBJ1-4, with TRBD1 identical over 8 bases. Germline CDR1 is LGHDT and CDR2 is YNNKEL (reference sequence). The length of the CDR3 is 16 residues. The J segment lost 11 bases and the V segment lost 1 base, leaving 12 bases of the junction unmatched. The CDR3 sequence: CASSQGGTGGSEKLFF. The CDR3 nucleotides are TGTGCCAGCAGCCAAGGGGGGACAGGCGGAAGTGAGAAACTGTTTTTT.

This clonotype was detected a few times. V and J are TRBV28 and TRBJ2-7; 7 bases are a match to TRBD1. Germline V gene lookup returns CDR1 MDHEN and CDR2 SYDVKM. The CDR3 is 15 amino acids. V lost 5 bases to trimming and J lost 6 bases; unmatched junction nucleotides: 13. This CDR3 is CASSHPDRETSEQYF. Written as DNA, the CDR3 is TGTGCCAGCAGTCACCCCGACAGGGAGACAAGCGAGCAGTACTTC.

This clonotype was found a few times. The chain has TRBV12-3 or TRBV12-4 and TRBJ2-7; D is undetermined. The CDR3 consists of 14 residues. V gave up 4 bases and J gave up 6 bases, with 16 bases separating them. This CDR3 reads CASSSGPSVGEQYF. The CDR3 DNA follows: TGTGCCAGCAGTTCCGGACCCTCTGTGGGCGAGCAGTACTTC.

This clonotype was counted ten times or more. The J gene is TRBJ2-4, the V gene TRBV20-1, with D perhaps matching TRBD2 (6 bases). CDR3 size: 13 residues. The germline CDR1 and CDR2 sequences are DFQATT and SNEGSKA (reference sequence). V shed 3 bases and J shed 0 bases, with 6 bases lying between them. The CDR3 loop is CSASGGAKNIQYF. CDR3 in DNA: TGCAGTGCTAGCGGGGGAGCCAAAAACATTCAGTACTTC.

The genes are TRBV20-1 and TRBJ2-5; TRBD1 aligns across 9 bases. Germline-derived CDR1 and CDR2 are DFQATT and SNEGSKA (reference sequence). The J segment lost 0 bases and the V segment lost 3 bases, leaving 5 bases of the junction unmatched. CDR3 length: 15 residues. This chain's CDR3 is CSASMGTGYQETQYF. The CDR3 coding sequence is TGCAGTGCTAGCATGGGGACAGGGTACCAAGAGACCCAGTACTTC.

Many counts were recorded for this clonotype. This chain uses TRBV6-1 with TRBJ2-3; 16 nucleotides line up with TRBD2. Germline lookup yields CDR1 MNHNS and CDR2 SASEGT. V shed 7 bases and J 5 bases; nucleotides not matched to a gene: 12. The CDR3 extends over 18 amino acids. For the CDR3, the DNA is TGTGCCAGCAACCCAGCCGGGACTAGCGGGAGGGCCAAAGATACGCAGTATTTT. Translated: CASNPAGTSGRAKDTQYF.

A note on this clonotype: A much larger clone lies one base from this, so it may be a read error. The CDR3 is CASPDRGAGYTF. Written as DNA, the CDR3 is TGTGCCAGCCCCGACAGGGGGGCTGGCTACACCTTC. The V gene is TRBV3-1, the J gene TRBJ1-2; TRBD1 matches at 9 bases. Germline V CDR1 and CDR2: LGHDT, YNNKEL (reference sequence). J was trimmed by 7 bases and V by 8 bases; bases with no gene match: 5. The CDR3 totals 12 residues.